This T cell receptor (beta chain) emerged from a study of post-analysis software for immune sequencing data. Whole-study findings and limits: About five TRBV segments were more frequent in patients than controls; TRBV5-6, TRBV5-1 and TRBV20-1 belonged to this group.

The library was made from cDNA and included unique molecular identifiers. TCRdb re-called the PCR reads with MiXCR, one entry per CDR3 protein. The data hold about 430,000 distinct CDR3 sequences, with more than 30% observed a single time. Note on this clonotype: Its antigen is unknown.

The CDR3 is 15 amino acids. Trimming removed 2 bases from V and 4 bases from J; junction bases left unmatched: 7. Germline-derived CDR1 and CDR2 are MNHEY and SVGEGT. Sequences were obtained from blood. The chain recombines TRBV6-2 or TRBV6-3 with TRBJ2-7; 8 bases map to TRBD2. This TCR was sampled from a girl aged 2 to 10 with multiple sclerosis. The CDR3 nucleotides read TGTGCCAGCAGTTACGGCGGGAGGTCTAATTACGAGCAGTACTTC. It codes for CASSYGGRSNYEQYF.